These T cell receptor beta chains were read from a single sample in a study of neurological immune-mediated disorders. TCRdb analysed the 5' RACE reads with MiXCR anew, one entry per CDR3 protein. The sample has about 65,000 distinct CDR3 sequences, approximately 4.1% seen once. The sample taken for sequencing was PBMCs. The receptors were gathered from a man aged 50 or older with multiple sclerosis. Each CDR3 is given with its conserved first and last residue. D genes are given only for firm matches. The size of a clone is reported for some rows only, either as once, few or many, or as a class for expanded clones.

size: many
J: TRBJ1-5
V: TRBV29-1
D: -
CDR3: CSVEDPAGQPQHF
DNA: TGCAGCGTTGAAGACCCGGCAGGACAGCCCCAGCATTTT

size: many
J: TRBJ2-3
V: TRBV29-1
D: TRBD2
CDR3: CSVPGGGNTDTQYF
DNA: TGCAGCGTCCCGGGGGGGGGCAACACAGATACGCAGTATTTT

size: few
J: TRBJ2-1
V: TRBV7-8
D: TRBD2
CDR3: CASSLTPSGTRVYNEQFF
DNA: TGTGCCAGCAGCTTAACTCCTAGCGGGACCAGAGTTTACAATGAGCAGTTCTTC

size: many
J: TRBJ2-3
V: TRBV7-8
D: TRBD1
CDR3: CASRPRTGTTDTQYF
DNA: TGTGCCAGCAGACCTCGGACAGGGACCACAGATACGCAGTATTTT

size: few
J: TRBJ2-3
V: TRBV7-8
D: -
CDR3: CASSLDVAEKADTQYF
DNA: TGTGCCAGCAGCTTAGATGTAGCGGAGAAGGCAGATACGCAGTATTTT

size: -
J: TRBJ2-3
V: TRBV5-1
D: TRBD2
CDR3: CASSSGTSFDTQYF
DNA: TGCGCCAGCAGCTCCGGGACTAGTTTTGATACGCAGTATTTT

size: many
J: TRBJ2-3
V: TRBV5-1
D: -
CDR3: CASSLGGDTDTQYF
DNA: TGCGCCAGCAGCTTGGGTGGGGACACAGATACGCAGTATTTT

size: many
J: TRBJ1-2
V: TRBV28
D: -
CDR3: CASSFHLGYTF
DNA: TGTGCCAGCAGTTTCCACCTAGGCTACACCTTC

size: many
J: TRBJ2-3
V: TRBV5-1
D: -
CDR3: CASSLSTHTDTQYF
DNA: TGCGCCAGCAGCTTGTCAACCCACACAGATACGCAGTATTTT

size: many
J: TRBJ2-1
V: TRBV20-1
D: TRBD1
CDR3: CSAREGTGDEQFF
DNA: TGCAGTGCTAGAGAGGGGACAGGGGATGAGCAGTTCTTC

size: many
J: TRBJ1-1
V: TRBV29-1
D: -
CDR3: CSVGQRGNTEAFF
DNA: TGCAGCGTTGGACAGAGGGGGAACACTGAAGCTTTCTTT

size: few
J: TRBJ2-2
V: TRBV7-3
D: TRBD2
CDR3: CASSFWEGGELFF
DNA: TGTGCCAGCAGCTTCTGGGAGGGCGGGGAGCTGTTTTTT

size: many
J: TRBJ2-3
V: TRBV10-2
D: TRBD2
CDR3: CASSLAGGRTDTQYF
DNA: TGCGCCAGCAGTCTAGCGGGGGGGCGCACAGATACGCAGTATTTT

size: many
J: TRBJ2-5
V: TRBV20-1
D: -
CDR3: CSAREQGGQETQYF
DNA: TGCAGTGCTAGAGAACAGGGGGGGCAAGAGACCCAGTACTTC

size: many
J: TRBJ2-1
V: TRBV28
D: TRBD1
CDR3: CASSSPGQGSNEQFF
DNA: TGTGCCAGCAGTTCGCCGGGACAGGGTTCCAATGAGCAGTTCTTC

size: many
J: TRBJ2-6
V: TRBV12-3/TRBV12-4
D: -
CDR3: CASSLLGSGANVLTF
DNA: TGTGCCAGCAGTTTATTGGGATCTGGGGCCAACGTCCTGACTTTC

size: many
J: TRBJ1-1
V: TRBV27
D: -
CDR3: CASSFRILGEAFF
DNA: TGTGCCAGCAGTTTCCGGATTCTGGGTGAAGCTTTCTTT

size: -
J: TRBJ2-2
V: TRBV7-8
D: TRBD1
CDR3: CASSLGGTGWTGELFF
DNA: TGTGCCAGCAGCTTAGGAGGGACAGGGTGGACCGGGGAGCTGTTTTTT

size: many
J: TRBJ2-1
V: TRBV7-2
D: -
CDR3: CASSQESSYNEQFF
DNA: TGTGCCAGCAGCCAGGAAAGCTCCTACAATGAGCAGTTCTTC

size: few
J: TRBJ2-5
V: TRBV7-6
D: -
CDR3: CASSLGGLVGETQYF
DNA: TGTGCCAGCAGCTTAGGGGGACTGGTGGGAGAGACCCAGTACTTC

size: many
J: TRBJ1-1
V: TRBV27
D: TRBD1
CDR3: CASRTGTGVRFGNTEAFF
DNA: TGTGCCAGCAGAACCGGGACAGGGGTTCGTTTCGGGAACACTGAAGCTTTCTTT

size: many
J: TRBJ2-3
V: TRBV20-1
D: -
CDR3: CSAIPEARRSTDTQYF
DNA: TGCAGTGCTATCCCCGAGGCCAGGCGAAGCACAGATACGCAGTATTTT

size: many
J: TRBJ2-2
V: TRBV18
D: -
CDR3: CASGPGQNTGELFF
DNA: TGTGCCAGCGGACCGGGACAAAACACCGGGGAGCTGTTTTTT

size: many
J: TRBJ2-1
V: TRBV12-3/TRBV12-4
D: TRBD2
CDR3: CASIPNRGLAGSNEQFF
DNA: TGTGCCAGCATTCCTAATAGGGGGCTAGCGGGGAGCAATGAGCAGTTCTTC

size: many
J: TRBJ2-1
V: TRBV9
D: -
CDR3: CASSVGLAGEQFF
DNA: TGTGCCAGCAGCGTAGGGCTAGCAGGTGAGCAGTTCTTC

size: many
J: TRBJ2-1
V: TRBV28
D: -
CDR3: CASSSPPINEQFF
DNA: TGTGCCAGCAGTTCCCCCCCGATAAATGAGCAGTTCTTC

size: many
J: TRBJ2-7
V: TRBV7-2
D: -
CDR3: CASSLSIMAYEQYF
DNA: TGTGCCAGCAGCTTATCTATTATGGCGTACGAGCAGTACTTC

size: many
J: TRBJ1-4
V: TRBV12-3/TRBV12-4
D: -
CDR3: CASSAPPLGGEKLFF
DNA: TGTGCCAGCAGTGCCCCTCCCCTCGGGGGCGAAAAACTGTTTTTT

size: -
J: TRBJ1-1
V: TRBV20-1
D: -
CDR3: CSAGRREAFF
DNA: TGCAGTGCGGGACGAAGAGAAGCTTTCTTT

size: many
J: TRBJ2-5
V: TRBV5-1
D: TRBD2
CDR3: CASSLTSVQETQYF
DNA: TGCGCCAGCAGCTTGACTAGCGTACAAGAGACCCAGTACTTC

size: few
J: TRBJ2-7
V: TRBV5-5
D: -
CDR3: CASSLGAFGYEQYF
DNA: TGTGCCAGCAGCTTGGGAGCTTTTGGGTACGAGCAGTACTTC

size: many
J: TRBJ2-7
V: TRBV20-1
D: -
CDR3: CSARLGGSYEQYF
DNA: TGCAGTGCTAGGTTGGGCGGTTCCTACGAGCAGTACTTC

size: many
J: TRBJ1-2
V: TRBV20-1
D: -
CDR3: CSARARESYGYTF
DNA: TGCAGTGCTAGGGCACGGGAGTCCTATGGCTACACCTTC

size: many
J: TRBJ1-6
V: TRBV18
D: -
CDR3: CASSPNRENNSPLHF
DNA: TGTGCCAGCTCTCCTAACAGGGAGAATAATTCACCCCTCCACTTT

size: many
J: TRBJ1-4
V: TRBV11-3
D: -
CDR3: CASSSRRLDRYNEKLFF
DNA: TGTGCCAGCAGCTCCCGGCGGTTGGACAGATATAATGAAAAACTGTTTTTT

size: few
J: TRBJ1-6
V: TRBV10-2
D: -
CDR3: CASSEGPMPVSPLNF
DNA: TGCGCCAGCAGTGAAGGGCCTATGCCCGTATCACCCCTCAACTTT

size: many
J: TRBJ2-2
V: TRBV9
D: -
CDR3: CASSGRSGDPNTGELFF
DNA: TGTGCCAGCAGCGGAAGGTCTGGGGACCCGAACACCGGGGAGCTGTTTTTT

size: many
J: TRBJ2-7
V: TRBV12-3/TRBV12-4
D: -
CDR3: CASSFSLYEQYF
DNA: TGTGCCAGCAGTTTTAGCCTTTACGAGCAGTACTTC

size: many
J: TRBJ2-1
V: TRBV5-1
D: -
CDR3: CASSLVRNEQFF
DNA: TGCGCCAGCAGCTTGGTGCGGAATGAGCAGTTCTTC

size: -
J: TRBJ1-5
V: TRBV6-2/TRBV6-3
D: -
CDR3: CASSMRHSPQHF
DNA: TGTGCCAGCAGCATGCGTCATTCGCCCCAGCATTTT